These 15 T cell receptor beta chains originate from one sample sequenced in a study of blood T cell repertoires in COVID-19. Data came from immunoSEQ multiplex PCR; TCRdb stores just in-frame clones and leaves some out. The sample shows about 58,000 clones, 80% to 90% of them seen only once. What was sequenced was peripheral blood. The receptor set was obtained from a man aged 55 to 70 with COVID-19, enrolled during active disease.

The chain couples TRBV21-1 to TRBJ1-5. TRBV21-1 is tagged as a pseudogene. The CDR3 contains 17 residues. For the CDR3, the DNA is TGTGCCAGCAGCAAAGAGGCGGTGGACTATAGCAATCAGCCCCAGCATTTT. This sequence encodes CASSKEAVDYSNQPQHF.

The V and J genes are TRBV29-1 and TRBJ1-2; weak D call: TRBD1 (5 bases). V lost 3 bases and J 6 bases, leaving 11 bases between the germline ends. The CDR3 spans 12 residues. Germline CDR1 SQVTM, CDR2 ANQGSEA. The CDR3: CSVDRDSNGYTF. The DNA of the CDR3 is TGCAGCGTTGACAGGGATTCAAATGGCTACACCTTC.

This clone has just one count. CDR3 DNA: TGTGCCAGCAGCCAAGCCCCGGTTGTGCATGAGCAGTTCTTC. Protein: CASSQAPVVHEQFF. The chain links TRBV14 to TRBJ2-1; D is unclear. The germline V gene encodes CDR1 SGHDN and CDR2 FVKESK. V lost 1 base to trimming and J lost 8 bases, with 12 bases between them. The CDR3 runs 14 residues.

The chain couples TRBV7-9 to TRBJ2-7; D remains ambiguous. V shed 2 bases and J shed 5 bases, with 4 bases lying between them. The CDR3 loop spans 11 amino acids. CDR1 and CDR2 (germline): SEHNR, FQNEAQ (reference sequence). The CDR3 DNA reads as TGTGCCAGCAGCTTATTAAACGAGCAGTACTTC. The encoded protein is CASSLLNEQYF.

This clone was seen once. The V call is TRBV19, the J call TRBJ1-1; possible D gene TRBD1, 5 bases. Trimming removed 5 bases from V and 1 base from J, with 11 bases in between. The germline V gene encodes CDR1 LNHDA and CDR2 SQIVND (reference sequence). The CDR3 extends over 14 amino acids. CDR3 nucleotides: TGTGCCAGTAGTTTTTCGACAGCGAACACTGAAGCTTTCTTT. Translating gives CASSFSTANTEAFF.

The genes are TRBV6-2 or TRBV6-3 and TRBJ2-7; weak D call: TRBD2 (6 bases). CDR3 size: 13 residues. Germline CDR1 is MNHEY and CDR2 is SVGEGT. V was trimmed by 6 bases and J by 0 bases, leaving 9 bases between them. The CDR3 sequence: CASSIGSSYEQYF. The CDR3 DNA reads TGTGCCAGCAGCATCGGGAGCTCCTACGAGCAGTACTTC.

This clone has just one count. The CDR3 region is CAIRGGGLDEQFF. CDR3 sequence (DNA): TGTGCCATCAGGGGAGGGGGTCTCGATGAGCAGTTCTTC. This chain connects TRBV25-1 to TRBJ2-1; D might be TRBD2 (7 bases). The CDR3 contains 13 residues. Germline-derived CDR1 and CDR2 are MGHDK and SYGVNS. V dropped 10 bases and J dropped 8 bases, with 18 bases sitting between them.

This clone was observed a few times. The chain combines TRBV5-1 with TRBJ1-5; 7 bases are a match to TRBD1. V was pared by 0 bases and J by 4 bases, with 7 bases of the junction left unmatched. Germline-derived CDR1 and CDR2 are SGHRS and YFSETQ. This CDR3 is built from 16 residues. In nucleotides, the CDR3 is TGCGCCAGCAGCTTGGAGGGGGGACAGCAGAATCAGCCCCAGCATTTT. Residues: CASSLEGGQQNQPQHF.

This clone was picked up one time. The chain carries TRBV19 and TRBJ1-2, with D perhaps matching TRBD1 (5 bases). Germline V CDR1 and CDR2: LNHDA, SQIVND (reference sequence). Trimming left V 4 bases short and J 8 bases short, with 8 bases between. The CDR3 has 11 residues. In nucleotides, the CDR3 is TGTGCCAGTAGTACTAGGGGCGGCTACACCTTC. This gives the protein CASSTRGGYTF.

V and J are TRBV7-6 and TRBJ2-7; 11 bases align to TRBD2. The trim removed 5 bases at V and 5 bases at J, leaving 14 bases unmatched. Germline CDR1 reads SGHVS; CDR2 reads FNYEAQ. This CDR3 is built from 17 residues. The CDR3 is CASSPVKGGSGRDEQYF. CDR3 DNA: TGTGCCAGCAGCCCCGTGAAGGGGGGTAGCGGGAGGGACGAGCAGTACTTC.

This rearrangement joins TRBV3-1 (or the pseudogene TRBV3-2) to TRBJ1-1, with 8 bases fitting TRBD1. Unmatched junction bases numbered 7, after V lost 4 bases and J lost 3 bases. Germline values: CDR1 LGHDT, CDR2 YNNKEL (reference sequence). The CDR3 has 15 residues. CDR3 in DNA: TGTGCCAGCAGCCTCCGGACAGGGTGGGACACTGAAGCTTTCTTT. Its translation: CASSLRTGWDTEAFF.

As concerns this clone: The sample has other DNA sequences that encode this CDR3 too. The chain has TRBV6-1 and TRBJ1-2, with D tentatively TRBD1 (5 bases). Germline values: CDR1 MNHNS, CDR2 SASEGT. V was cut by 1 base and J by 4 bases, with 7 bases left in between. The CDR3 is made up of 13 amino acids. The CDR3 sequence: CASSEGGGYGYTF. CDR3 nucleotide sequence: TGTGCCAGCAGTGAAGGCGGGGGCTATGGCTACACCTTC.

J is TRBJ1-2 and V is TRBV5-1, with TRBD1 matching 8 bases. Germline trimming cut 0 bases from V and 8 bases from J; bases unmatched to any gene: 6. CDR3 size: 14 residues. Germline V lookup: CDR1 SGHRS, CDR2 YFSETQ. CDR3 in amino acids: CASSLGTGPGGYTF. The CDR3 DNA sequence: TGCGCCAGCAGCTTGGGGACAGGGCCTGGAGGCTACACCTTC.

The chain couples TRBV4-1 to TRBJ1-2, with TRBD1 as a possible D gene (5 bases). Looked up from germline, CDR1 is MGHRA and CDR2 is YSYEKL. With 0 bases removed from V and 4 bases from J, the gap between germline ends came to 12 bases. The CDR3 runs to 15 residues. DNA of the CDR3: TGCGCCAGCAGCCAAGACGGGGGTACGATCTATGGCTACACCTTC. It encodes CASSQDGGTIYGYTF.

The chain joins TRBV7-2 to TRBJ2-6; perhaps TRBD2 as D (6 bases). Between the trimmed V and J ends, which lost 6 bases and 1 base, there was a span of 19 bases. CDR3 size: 18 residues. CDR1 is SGHTA, CDR2 FQGNSA, per germline. In DNA form, the CDR3 reads TGTGCCAGCAGGCCGGGGGAAGGCAGTCGGTCTGGGGCCAACGTCCTGACTTTC. This encodes CASRPGEGSRSGANVLTF.